What follows is one T cell receptor beta chain and its context. Using immunoSEQ multiplex PCR, the repertoire was profiled, and TCRdb retains in-frame clones only, with some absent. The sample lists approximately 250,000 clones; 70% to 90% were seen once. This specimen belongs to a study of blood T cell repertoires in COVID-19. Study-wide background: Researchers got acute and convalescent COVID-19 samples from the United States, Italy and Spain. PBMCs, B-cell-depleted T cells, or T cells provided the cDNA or gDNA that made up the material.

Sample: peripheral blood. The receptor was derived from a man aged 60 to 69 who had recovered from COVID-19.

CDR3 protein: CASSLIQEEFGYTF. The CDR3 region has the DNA TGTGCCAGCAGCTTGATACAGGAAGAGTTCGGCTACACCTTC. This chain joins TRBV5-6 and TRBJ1-2, with D possibly matching TRBD1 (5 bases). Trimming stripped 1 base from V and 8 bases from J, with 15 bases between. CDR1 and CDR2 (germline): SGHDT, YYEEEE. The CDR3 runs to 14 residues.